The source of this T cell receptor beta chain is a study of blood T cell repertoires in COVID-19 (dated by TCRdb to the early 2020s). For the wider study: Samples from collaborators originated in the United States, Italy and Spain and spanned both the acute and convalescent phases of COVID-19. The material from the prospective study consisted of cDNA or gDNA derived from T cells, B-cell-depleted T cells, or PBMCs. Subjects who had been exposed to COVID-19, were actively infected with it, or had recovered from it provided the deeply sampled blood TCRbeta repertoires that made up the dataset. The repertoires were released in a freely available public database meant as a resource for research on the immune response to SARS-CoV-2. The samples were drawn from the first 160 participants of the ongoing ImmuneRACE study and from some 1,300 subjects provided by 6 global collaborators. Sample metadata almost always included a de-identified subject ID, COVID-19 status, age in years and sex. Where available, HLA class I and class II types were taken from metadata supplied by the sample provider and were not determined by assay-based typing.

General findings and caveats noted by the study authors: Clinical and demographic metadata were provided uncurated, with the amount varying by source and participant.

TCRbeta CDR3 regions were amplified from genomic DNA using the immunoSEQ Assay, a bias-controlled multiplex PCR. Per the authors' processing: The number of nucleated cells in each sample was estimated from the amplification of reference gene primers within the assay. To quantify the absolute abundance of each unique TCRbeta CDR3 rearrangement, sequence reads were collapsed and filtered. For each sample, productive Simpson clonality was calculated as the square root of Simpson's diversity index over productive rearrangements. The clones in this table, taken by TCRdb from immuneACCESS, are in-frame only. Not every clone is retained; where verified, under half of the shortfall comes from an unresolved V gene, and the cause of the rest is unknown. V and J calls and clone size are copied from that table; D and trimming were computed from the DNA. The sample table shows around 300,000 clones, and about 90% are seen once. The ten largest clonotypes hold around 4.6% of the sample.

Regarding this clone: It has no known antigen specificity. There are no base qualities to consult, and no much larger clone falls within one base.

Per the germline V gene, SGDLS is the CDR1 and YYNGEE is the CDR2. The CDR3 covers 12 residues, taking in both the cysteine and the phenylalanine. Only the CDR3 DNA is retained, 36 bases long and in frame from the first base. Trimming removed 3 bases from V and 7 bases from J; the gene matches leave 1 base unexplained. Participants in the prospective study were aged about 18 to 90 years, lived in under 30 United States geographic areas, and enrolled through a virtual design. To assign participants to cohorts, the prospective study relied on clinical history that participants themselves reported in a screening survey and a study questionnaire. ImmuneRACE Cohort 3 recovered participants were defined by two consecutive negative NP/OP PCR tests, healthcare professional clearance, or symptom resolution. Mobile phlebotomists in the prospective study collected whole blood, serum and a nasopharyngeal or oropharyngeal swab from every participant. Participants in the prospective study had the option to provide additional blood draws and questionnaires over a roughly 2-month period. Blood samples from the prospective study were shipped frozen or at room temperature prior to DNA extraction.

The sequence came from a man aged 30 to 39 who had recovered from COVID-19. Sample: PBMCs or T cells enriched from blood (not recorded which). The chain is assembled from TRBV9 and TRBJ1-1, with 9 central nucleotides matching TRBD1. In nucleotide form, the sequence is TGTGCCAGCAGCGGGGACAGGGTTGAAGCTTTCTTT. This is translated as CASSGDRVEAFF.